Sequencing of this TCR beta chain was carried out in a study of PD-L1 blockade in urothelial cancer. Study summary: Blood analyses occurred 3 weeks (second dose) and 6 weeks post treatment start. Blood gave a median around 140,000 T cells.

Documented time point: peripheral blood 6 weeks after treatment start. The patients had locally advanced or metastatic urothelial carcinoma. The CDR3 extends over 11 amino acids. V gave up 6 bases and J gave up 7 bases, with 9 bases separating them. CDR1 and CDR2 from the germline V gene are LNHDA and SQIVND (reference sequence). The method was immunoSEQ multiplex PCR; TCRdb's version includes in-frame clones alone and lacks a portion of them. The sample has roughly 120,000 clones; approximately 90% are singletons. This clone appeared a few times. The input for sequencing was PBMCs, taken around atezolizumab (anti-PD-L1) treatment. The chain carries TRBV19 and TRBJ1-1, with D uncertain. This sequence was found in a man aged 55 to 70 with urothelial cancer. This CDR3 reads CASRITDEAFF. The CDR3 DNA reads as TGTGCCAGTAGGATTACAGATGAAGCTTTCTTT.